Reported below is one T cell receptor (beta chain). Its antigen is undetermined. The source of the sample is a study of T-cell memory formation after mild COVID-19. Study in general: TCR clusters were largely donor specific.

Notes on the study in general: Those CD4+ clones that contracted were mainly in CM and EM (CD8+ ones in EMRA). The study detected some responding clones in pre-infection memory, suggesting cross-reactive memory joined. Clones that got smaller from day 15 to 85 had even CD4/CD8, while clones growing later tipped toward CD4+.

CDR3 length equals 16 residues. Trimming removed 1 base at V and 4 bases at J, with 17 bases between. CDR1 and CDR2 (germline): SGHRS, YFSETQ. TCRdb itself ran the 5' RACE reads through MiXCR, one entry per CDR3 protein. The sample yields around 190,000 distinct CDR3 sequences, approximately 18% seen once. The source is a man in his late teens or twenties who had mild COVID-19 (a few samples of this study predate the infection). Cell type and time point are not known. Sequenced input: PBMCs or a T cell subset sorted from them (not recorded which). The chain recombines TRBV5-1 with TRBJ1-1, with D possibly being TRBD1 (5 bases). CDR3 residues: CASSLNPPGLSTEAFF. CDR3 nucleotides: TGCGCCAGCAGCTTGAATCCTCCAGGGCTGAGCACTGAAGCTTTCTTT.